This T cell receptor (beta chain) emerged from a study of lymphopenia after photon versus proton radiotherapy. Study conclusions and caveats: Under photons, naive T cells and diversity fell while effector/memory populations rose. Post-nadir diversity loss with photons came from oligoclonal expansion, particularly CD8+ Temra cells.

This clone came up a few times. Its antigen is not known. From germline, CDR1 is SEHNR and CDR2 FQNEAQ (reference sequence). Trimming pared 3 bases from V and 6 bases from J, leaving 14 bases between. CDR3 length equals 14 residues. Method: immunoSEQ multiplex PCR; TCRdb's copy keeps in-frame clones and lacks some. Here the sample spans tens of thousands of clones, roughly 90% being singletons. This sample comprised peripheral blood, obtained from a patient treated with photon-based radiotherapy. The genes are TRBV7-9 and TRBJ1-2, with D perhaps matching TRBD1 (5 bases). The sequence was obtained from a woman aged 40 to 50 with cholangiocarcinoma. As DNA, the CDR3 is TGTGCCAGCAGCTTTGGGACCAGTCTGGATGGCTACACCTTC. It specifies CASSFGTSLDGYTF. Drawing the rest from reference TRBV7-9 and TRBJ1-2, the complete variable domain is DTGVSQNPRHKITKRGQNVTFRCDPISEHNRLYWYRQTLGQGPEFLTYFQNEAQLEKSRLLSDRFSAERPKGSFSTLEIQRTEQGDSAMYLCASSFGTSLDGYTFGSGTRLTVV.